This T cell receptor (beta chain) came from a study of cytomegalovirus exposure and HLA in healthy donors. Across the whole study: The 130 or so validation repertoires, a later analysis reported, used the same platform as the roughly 730 repertoires from the first cohort.

Broader study findings: According to a subsequent analysis, TCR clusters from the first cohort were inclined to appear together in the roughly 120 validation repertoires. Rare sequences made up most TCRs, while some public TCRs were found in many donors. High specificity and sensitivity for cytomegalovirus status were reported for the classifier.

Clones were read by immunoSEQ multiplex PCR, and TCRdb kept only the in-frame ones, dropping some. The sample consists of 200,000 to 250,000 clones, roughly 83% of them appearing once. The CDR3 loop spans 14 amino acids. Germline assignment: CDR1 SGHTS and CDR2 YDEGEE. Deletions cut 4 bases from V and 8 bases from J, with 16 bases between. This clone was counted once. Its specificity is unknown. The receptor comes from a woman aged 18-35 years in good health and CMV-seronegative. Sequenced material: PBMCs. The chain uses TRBV5-8 and TRBJ1-5; D gene uncertain. The CDR3 is CASSPNLGGKPQHF. CDR3 nucleotides: TGTGCCAGCAGCCCAAATCTGGGTGGTAAGCCCCAGCATTTT.